The 7 T cell receptor beta chains below come from one sample, sequenced in a study of metastatic and nonmetastatic thyroid tumors. With MiXCR, TCRdb reprocessed the PCR reads. The table records 22,000 or so clones, more than 12% of them present only once. Patients were all untreated before their thyroid surgery. Sample: tumor tissue. The receptors were sampled from a female donor with papillary thyroid cancer or a benign thyroid nodule (not recorded which). Some clones in this sample may be carry-over from other donors' samples.

This clone was seen many times. V gene TRBV20-1 combines with J gene TRBJ1-6, with D possibly TRBD1 on 6 matching bases. This CDR3 is built from 13 residues. V lost 6 bases, J lost 13 bases, and 19 bases lay in between. The germline CDR1 and CDR2 sequences are DFQATT and SNEGSKA (reference sequence). CDR3: CSAGRGARFPLHF. In DNA form, the CDR3 reads TGCAGTGCAGGGCGGGGGGCGCGGTTTCCCCTCCACTTT.

Concerning this clone itself: One junction end disagrees with the germline gene, perhaps due to a read error. The chain has TRBV5-1 and TRBJ2-1; possibly TRBD1 or TRBD2 for D (5 bases each). From germline, CDR1 is SGHRS and CDR2 YFSETQ. CDR3 length: 15 amino acids. The CDR3 region is CASSLEGSYYNEKFF. The CDR3, as DNA: TGCGCCAGCAGCTTGGAGGGGAGCTACTACAATGAGAAGTTCTTC. The entire variable domain, with the rest obtained from reference TRBV5-1 and TRBJ2-1, is as follows: KAGVTQTPRYLIKTRGQQVTLSCSPISGHRSVSWYQQTPGQGLQFLFEYFSETQRNKGNFPGRFSGRQFSNSRSEMNVSTLELGDSALYLCASSLEGSYYNEKFFGPGTRLTVL.

Comments on this clone: A much larger clonotype is one base distant, so this may be a read error. The CDR3 sequence is CASSEKAPDSELRTNLYNEQFF. CDR3 DNA: TGTGCCAGCAGTGAAAAGGCCCCGGACAGTGAGTTACGTACGAACCTCTACAATGAGCAGTTCTTC. The chain links TRBV6-1 to TRBJ2-1; tentative D call: TRBD1 (6 bases). The CDR3 sequence is 22 residues long. V dropped 2 bases and J dropped 3 bases, with 32 bases sitting between them. The germline CDR1 and CDR2 sequences are MNHNS and SASEGT.

Only a few counts were recorded for this clone. J is TRBJ2-7 and V is TRBV6-2 or TRBV6-3, with unresolved D. Per the germline V gene, CDR1 is MNHEY and CDR2 is SVGEGT. There are 18 residues in the CDR3. V lost 8 bases, J lost 0 bases, and 26 bases lay in between. The CDR3 loop is CASARAVFVSVGSYEQYF. Written as DNA, the CDR3 is TGTGCCAGCGCGCGTGCGGTCTTCGTCAGCGTGGGCTCCTACGAGCAGTACTTC.

V is TRBV7-3 and J is TRBJ2-1; 10 bases map to TRBD2. Germline V CDR1 and CDR2: SGHTA, FQGTGA. V dropped 2 bases and J dropped 9; count of bases not matched to a gene: 7. The CDR3 loop spans 15 amino acids. The CDR3 coding sequence is TGTGCCAGCAGCTTAGCAGGGACTAGCGTAGGTGAGCAGTTCTTC. Translating gives CASSLAGTSVGEQFF.

This clone came up many times. The rearrangement joins TRBV12-3 or TRBV12-4 to TRBJ1-2, with 8 bases fitting TRBD1. This CDR3 is 13 amino acids long. J was trimmed by 5 bases and V by 6 bases; bases with no gene match: 5. CDR3 sequence: CASSDRGGYGYTF. The CDR3 DNA reads TGTGCCAGCAGCGACAGGGGAGGATATGGCTACACCTTC.

This clone was detected ten times or more. The chain joins TRBV20-1 to TRBJ2-7; TRBD1 matches at 7 bases. The V and J ends lost 0 bases and 0 bases, in that order; junction bases with no gene match: 5. From germline, CDR1 is DFQATT and CDR2 SNEGSKA (reference sequence). The CDR3 has 15 amino acids. The CDR3 bases are TGCAGTGCTAGAGATCATTACAGGGGCTCCTACGAGCAGTACTTC. Encoded protein: CSARDHYRGSYEQYF.